This T cell receptor beta chain stems from a study of graft-versus-host responses after intestinal transplantation. About the research overall: In this cohort, recipients had multivisceral, liver-intestinal, or isolated intestinal transplants. Recipients were all induced with anti-thymocyte globulin, then given tacrolimus and steroids for around three years. Study-level points and caveats: Analysis identified GvH clones in recipient marrow, with some appearing first in ileum or blood. Among circulating GvH clones, peak levels were associated with early post-transplant declines in HvG clones.

Some clones are missing from TCRdb's copy, which holds only in-frame ones; the method was immunoSEQ multiplex PCR. The table lists more than 95,000 clones, around 90% of them singletons. The germline V gene has CDR1 MDHEN and CDR2 SYDVKM. Deletions cut 4 bases from V and 0 bases from J, with 13 bases between. The CDR3 consists of 16 residues. Details on this clone: Its antigen is not identified.

The receptor was derived from a human donor who received an intestinal transplant. The chain couples TRBV28 to TRBJ2-1; TRBD2 is a possible D gene (6 bases). This specimen consisted of unstimulated CD4+ T cells sorted from spleen or lymph node cells, obtained before intestinal transplant. CDR3 in amino acids: CASSSNGSPSYNEQFF. The CDR3 DNA sequence: TGTGCCAGCAGTTCTAACGGGAGCCCCTCCTACAATGAGCAGTTCTTC.